One and the same sample provided the 5 T cell receptor beta chains below, sequenced in a study of vaccination effects on CD4 cells after COVID-19. Assay used: immunoSEQ multiplex PCR; TCRdb lists only in-frame clones, some missing. The repertoire holds some 59,000 clones, around 85% seen once, with about 2.4% in the top ten. The antigens of these receptors remain unknown. Under the ViraFEST assay, PBMC were stimulated with viral peptide pools so that antigen-specific CD4+ T cells expanded. Sequencing was performed afterwards. Once cultured for under 11 days, the cells underwent separation to obtain CD4+ T cells. Sequencing was performed on CD4+ T cells from PBMCs cultured with HCoV-229E spike peptides, taken before COVID-19 vaccination. The receptors originated from a human donor who received a COVID-19 vaccine.

In this sample, this clone turned up a few times. In DNA, the CDR3 is TGTGCCAGCAGAGACGGTAACTATGGCTACACCTTC. It encodes CASRDGNYGYTF. The chain links TRBV2 to TRBJ1-2; D not certain. In germline, CDR1 is SNHLY, CDR2 FYNNEI. Trimming took off 6 bases at V and 1 base at J, with 6 bases between the two ends. The CDR3 length is 12 residues. Full variable domain (outside the CDR3, taken from reference TRBV2 and TRBJ1-2): EPEVTQTPSHQVTQMGQEVILRCVPISNHLYFYWYRQILGQKVEFLVSFYNNEISEKSEIFDDQFSVERPDGSNFTLKIRSTKLEDSAMYFCASRDGNYGYTFGSGTRLTVV.

This chain links TRBV5-6 with TRBJ1-4, with D perhaps matching TRBD1 (5 bases). CDR3 length: 14 amino acids. Per the germline V gene, CDR1 is SGHDT and CDR2 is YYEEEE. Trimming took off 0 bases at V and 5 bases at J, with 8 bases between the two ends. CDR3 nucleotide sequence: TGTGCCAGCAGCTTGGCCAGGGCCAATGAAAAACTGTTTTTT. This codes for CASSLARANEKLFF.

The chain couples TRBV7-2 to TRBJ2-5; D is ambiguous. CDR1 SGHTA and CDR2 FQGNSA come from the germline V gene. This CDR3 has 13 residues. Trimming cost V 2 bases and J 1 base, with 5 bases left between them. This CDR3 is CASSLQVQETQYF. In DNA, the CDR3 is TGTGCCAGCAGCTTACAGGTCCAAGAGACCCAGTACTTC.

The CDR3 nucleotides read TGTGCCAGCAGCACGGGACAGGGGGATCAGCCCCAGCATTTT. This encodes CASSTGQGDQPQHF. The gene calls are TRBV9 and TRBJ1-5; 11 bases map to TRBD1. The V segment lost 4 bases and the J segment 5 bases; nucleotides outside the gene matches: 2. The CDR3 is 14 residues long. CDR1 and CDR2 from the germline V gene are SGDLS and YYNGEE.

The chain uses TRBV9 and TRBJ1-2; D is undetermined. CDR3 size: 14 residues. Germline loops: CDR1 SGDLS, CDR2 YYNGEE. V was shortened by 3 bases and J by 5 bases, with 14 bases between the two germline ends. In DNA form, the CDR3 reads TGTGCCAGCAGCGCCGGAATGAGTCAGTATGGCTACACCTTC. Translated, it gives CASSAGMSQYGYTF.